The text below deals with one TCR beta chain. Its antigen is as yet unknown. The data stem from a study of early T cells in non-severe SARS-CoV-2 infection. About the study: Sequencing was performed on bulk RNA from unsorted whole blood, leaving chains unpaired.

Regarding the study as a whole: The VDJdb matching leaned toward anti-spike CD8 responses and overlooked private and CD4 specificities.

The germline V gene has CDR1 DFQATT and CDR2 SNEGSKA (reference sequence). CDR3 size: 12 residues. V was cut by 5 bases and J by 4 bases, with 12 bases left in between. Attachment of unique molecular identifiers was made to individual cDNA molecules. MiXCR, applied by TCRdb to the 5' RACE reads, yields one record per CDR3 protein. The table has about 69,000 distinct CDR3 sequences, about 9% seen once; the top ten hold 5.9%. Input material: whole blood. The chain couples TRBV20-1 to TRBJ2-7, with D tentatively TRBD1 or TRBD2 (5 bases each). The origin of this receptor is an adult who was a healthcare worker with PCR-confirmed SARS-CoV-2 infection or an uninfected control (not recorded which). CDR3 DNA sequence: TGCAGTGCTTCCGGGACCTCATACGAGCAGTACTTC. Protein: CSASGTSYEQYF.